The rows below give T cell receptor beta chains drawn from one sample of a study of blood T cell repertoires in COVID-19. This table comes from immunoSEQ multiplex PCR, and its TCRdb copy is limited to in-frame clones, with some not included. The table includes around 130,000 clones, around 84% detected once. The sequenced material came from PBMCs or T cells enriched from blood (not recorded which). These receptors all stem from a woman aged 25 to 45 who had recovered from COVID-19. CDR3s include the opening cysteine and the closing phenylalanine or tryptophan. Fields, in order: clone size, J gene, V gene, D gene, CDR3 DNA, CDR3 protein. D genes are given only for firm matches. Rows give clone size only sometimes, using once, few, many, or a class for an expanded clone.

once TRBJ2-4 TRBV7-9 TRBD2 TGTGCCAGCAGCTTTGAGGAAGGGGAGGGAAACATTCAGTACTTC CASSFEEGEGNIQYF
NA TRBJ1-4 TRBV19 NA TGTGCCAGTAGTATTATGAGCCAGGGTCCTGAAAAACTGTTTTTT CASSIMSQGPEKLFF
few TRBJ1-6 TRBV5-4 TRBD1 TGTGCCAGCAGCAACAGGGGCTGGTATTCACCCCTCCACTTT CASSNRGWYSPLHF
once TRBJ2-1 TRBV6-1 TRBD2 TGTGCCAGCAGTGATCTAGCGGGAGGGCCTAGTGAGCAGTTCTTC CASSDLAGGPSEQFF
NA TRBJ1-5 TRBV28 NA TGTGCCAGCACGACAGCCAATCAGCCCCAGCATTTT CASTTANQPQHF
NA TRBJ2-5 TRBV7-9 TRBD2 TGTGCCAGCAGCCTCGGGGGGGTTAAAGAGACCCAGTACTTC CASSLGGVKETQYF
NA TRBJ2-3 TRBV19 NA TGTGCCAGTAGTGAGGCGCCCTCGGGGACAGATACGCAGTATTTT CASSEAPSGTDTQYF
NA TRBJ2-3 TRBV9 TRBD2 TGTGCCAGCAGCCCCCCCGGGGTGCGGGAGGGGAGAGATACGCAGTATTTT CASSPPGVREGRDTQYF
NA TRBJ2-4 TRBV5-4 TRBD1 TGTGCCAGCAGCTCGGACAGGGGGCGGGAGGGAGTTCAGTACTTC CASSSDRGREGVQYF
once TRBJ2-7 TRBV7-9 TRBD2 TGTGCCAGCAGCCCCGGGACTAGCGGGAGGGTTTACGAGCAGTACTTC CASSPGTSGRVYEQYF
NA TRBJ1-1 TRBV14 NA TGTGCCAGTTCTGCTTCGTTGGTGGAGCCTGAAGCTTTCTTT CASSASLVEPEAFF
NA TRBJ1-1 TRBV18 NA TGTGCCAGCTCACCAATACGACAGAACACTGAAGCTTTCTTT CASSPIRQNTEAFF
NA TRBJ1-1 TRBV28 NA TGTGCCAGCACCATCGGGGGGGGTTCTGAAGCTTTCTTT CASTIGGGSEAFF
NA TRBJ1-2 TRBV9 NA TGTGCCAGCAGCCCAAGACAGCCCTTCTATGGCTACACCTTC CASSPRQPFYGYTF
NA TRBJ1-5 TRBV19 TRBD1 TGTGCCAGTAGTATCCGGGACAGAGGTCAGCCCCAGCATTTT CASSIRDRGQPQHF
NA TRBJ2-7 TRBV7-2 TRBD1 TGTGCCAGCAGTTTAGGGGGCAGTGCCTACGAGCAGTACTTC CASSLGGSAYEQYF
NA TRBJ2-6 TRBV5-1 NA TGCGCCAGCTCTTTCTCTGGGGCCAACGTCCTGACTTTC CASSFSGANVLTF
NA TRBJ2-1 TRBV5-1 TRBD2 TGCGCCAGCAGCACCGGGACTAGCGGGGCAGCCTACAATGAGCAGTTCTTC CASSTGTSGAAYNEQFF
NA TRBJ2-7 TRBV30 NA TGTGCCTGGAGTGTACTTAACGAGCAGTACTTC CAWSVLNEQYF
NA TRBJ2-4 TRBV24-1 TRBD1 TGTGCCACCAGTGGGACAGGGTCGTACATTCAGTACTTC CATSGTGSYIQYF
NA TRBJ1-2 TRBV7-8 NA TGTGCCAGCAGCTTAGGCGCGGGGGGCAGGGACTATGGCTACACCTTC CASSLGAGGRDYGYTF
NA TRBJ1-2 TRBV6-5 NA TGTGCCAGCAGTTTGCAGGGTTTCGGGGGCTACACCTTC CASSLQGFGGYTF
NA TRBJ1-1 TRBV6-2/TRBV6-3 NA TGTGCCAGCAGTCCCGGAATTCCAGGAGCTTTCTTT CASSPGIPGAFF
NA TRBJ1-6 TRBV19 NA TGTGCCAGTATGGCAGGGTATAATTCACCCCTCCACTTT CASMAGYNSPLHF
NA TRBJ1-5 TRBV7-2 NA TGTGCCAGCAGCTCCGCAGCACAGGGTGGTCAGCCCCAGCATTTT CASSSAAQGGQPQHF
few TRBJ1-1 TRBV3-1/TRBV3-2 TRBD1 TGTGCCAGCAGCCAAGGGGACAGGGTACGAACTGAAGCTTTCTTT CASSQGDRVRTEAFF
NA TRBJ1-5 TRBV19 TRBD1 TGTGCCAGTAGCCAGCCCCGGGACAGGGGTTCAAATCAGCCCCAGCATTTT CASSQPRDRGSNQPQHF
NA TRBJ1-2 TRBV28 TRBD1 TGTGCCAGCAGTTTATCAGGGACAGGGGCGAGAAACTATGGCTACACCTTC CASSLSGTGARNYGYTF
NA TRBJ1-1 TRBV10-1 NA TGCGCCACCGGGGGGGGTTCCACTGAAGCTTTCTTT CATGGGSTEAFF
NA TRBJ1-2 TRBV5-1 TRBD1 TGCGCCAGCAGCCTTGGGACAGGGGTTAACTATGGCTACACCTTC CASSLGTGVNYGYTF
NA TRBJ2-4 TRBV5-1 TRBD2 TGCGCCAGCAGCTTATCACTAGCGGGAGGGGAGGACATTCAGTACTTC CASSLSLAGGEDIQYF
NA TRBJ1-5 TRBV19 NA TGTGCCAGTAGTATGGCGACTCCGGATCAGCCCCAGCATTTT CASSMATPDQPQHF
NA TRBJ1-2 TRBV6-1 NA TGTGCCAGCAGTGAAACCCTGATTGGGCTGTATGGCTACACCTTC CASSETLIGLYGYTF
NA TRBJ2-1 TRBV27 NA TGTGCCAGCAGCCCATCTGGGAGATACAATGAGCAGTTCTTC CASSPSGRYNEQFF
NA TRBJ2-4 TRBV4-3 TRBD2 TGCGCCAGCAGCCGCACACTAGCGGGAGAATCTACTCCCATCGGCAAAAACATTCAGTACTTC CASSRTLAGESTPIGKNIQYF
NA TRBJ2-6 TRBV2 TRBD1 TGTGCCAGCAGGACGGGACAGGGTAAAGGCGGGGCCAACGTCCTGACTTTC CASRTGQGKGGANVLTF
NA TRBJ1-4 TRBV5-1 TRBD1 TGCGCCAGCAGCGAACTGACAGGGGGCTCTGAAAAACTGTTTTTT CASSELTGGSEKLFF
NA TRBJ2-7 TRBV7-2 TRBD2 TGTGCCAGCAGCTTAGAGGCGGGAGCACCCTACGAGCAGTACTTC CASSLEAGAPYEQYF
NA TRBJ2-7 TRBV29-1 TRBD1 TGCAGCGTTGCTTGGACAGGGAGCAACGAGCAGTACTTC CSVAWTGSNEQYF
NA TRBJ2-7 TRBV19 TRBD1 TGTGCCAGTAGTCGACAGGGGTACGAGCAGTACTTC CASSRQGYEQYF
NA TRBJ2-7 TRBV28 TRBD1 TGTGCCAGCAGTGCGCCGGGACAGTTCTACGAGCAGTACTTC CASSAPGQFYEQYF
NA TRBJ2-7 TRBV4-2 NA TGTGCCAGCAGCCAAGATCTCGGCTTCGAGGAACTGTACTTC CASSQDLGFEELYF
few TRBJ1-6 TRBV7-2 NA TGTGCCAGCAGCTTAGGCCCCAGCGTCCGAAATTCACCCCTCCACTTT CASSLGPSVRNSPLHF
NA TRBJ1-1 TRBV7-9 NA TGTGCCAGCAGTCAACCTCAGGACACTGAAGCTTTCTTT CASSQPQDTEAFF
NA TRBJ1-1 TRBV14 NA TGTGCCAGCAGCCATTTGAGGAACACTGAAGCTTTCTTT CASSHLRNTEAFF